Reported below is one TCR beta chain. Its cognate antigen is unknown. TCRdb's table, derived via immunoSEQ multiplex PCR, lists solely in-frame clones and lacks some. The sample carries 100,000 to 150,000 clones, 92% recorded once. V lost 4 bases, J lost 1 base, and 3 bases stayed unmatched. CDR3 length: 13 amino acids. CDR1 and CDR2 from the germline V gene are SQVTM and ANQGSEA. These data belong to a study of T cell responses to AZD1222 COVID-19 vaccine. Study-wide results and caveats: Just a handful of AZD1222 recipients tested seropositive at baseline. Females made up more of the donors, who were largely white British, and clonal diversity may have come out too low. The peak T cell response came first, and repertoires were sampled only after it.

This receptor was taken from an adult in good health. The chain carries TRBV29-1 and TRBJ1-2; 7 positions match TRBD1. The sample in question was peripheral blood, obtained on day 0 of AZD1222 vaccination. CDR3 DNA: TGCAGCGTTGGACAGGGCCTTAACTATGGCTACACCTTC. Translated, it gives CSVGQGLNYGYTF.